Listed here are 3 T cell receptor beta chains from one sample, sequenced in a study of human T cells and chemical hapten exposure. As to time point: pre-sensitization, week 0. The treatment denotes: therapeutic diphenylcyclopropenone sensitization with weekly scalp DPC. MiXCR, run by TCRdb on the RACE reads, gives a single entry per CDR3 protein. This sample has under 400,000 distinct CDR3 sequences; 5.1% occur once, and the top ten carry 2.6%. Sequencing was performed on whole blood, taken in connection with sensitization to the hapten diphenylcyclopropenone (DPC). The receptors were sampled from a woman between 50 and 59 years old with alopecia areata. Some clones in this sample may be carry-over from other donors' samples.

This sequence joins TRBV20-1 and TRBJ2-1; either TRBD1 or TRBD2 may fit D (5 bases each). Germline V gene sequence: CDR1 DFQATT, CDR2 SNEGSKA (reference sequence). Trimming shortened V by 3 bases and J by 5 bases, and 11 bases separated the two germline ends. The CDR3 has 13 residues. The CDR3 spells CSARHRGHNEQFF. CDR3 nucleotides: TGCAGTGCTAGGCATAGGGGACACAATGAGCAGTTCTTC.

This clonotype was recorded many times. V is TRBV5-1 and J is TRBJ2-7, with TRBD2 matching over 8 bases. The trim removed 4 bases at V and 4 bases at J, leaving 10 bases unmatched. The germline V gene has CDR1 SGHRS and CDR2 YFSETQ. The CDR3 is 15 amino acids. This CDR3 reads CASSPTAGGFYEQYF. In nucleotides, the CDR3 is TGCGCCAGCAGCCCCACTGCGGGGGGCTTTTACGAGCAGTACTTC.

This clonotype appeared many times. V and J are TRBV9 and TRBJ1-3; TRBD1 is a possible D gene (6 bases). Germline assignment: CDR1 SGDLS and CDR2 YYNGEE. Trimming cost V 0 bases and J 1 base, with 11 bases left between them. The CDR3 runs 16 residues. CDR3 sequence: CASSVDGGPSGNTIYF. CDR3 coding DNA: TGTGCCAGCAGCGTAGATGGGGGCCCATCTGGAAACACCATATATTTT. Drawing the rest from reference TRBV9 and TRBJ1-3, the complete variable domain is DSGVTQTPKHLITATGQRVTLRCSPRSGDLSVYWYQQSLDQGLQFLIQYYNGEERAKGNILERFSAQQFPDLHSELNLSSLELGDSALYFCASSVDGGPSGNTIYFGEGSWLTVV.